The 16 T cell receptor beta chains below were found in one sample sequenced in a study of cytomegalovirus exposure and HLA in healthy donors. The PCR used 60 Vbeta and 13 Jbeta primers. Libraries were prepared by immunoSEQ multiplex PCR; TCRdb keeps only in-frame clonotypes and omits some of them. The table lists 95,000 to 150,000 clones, about 83% of them singletons. The sequencing sample was made of PBMCs. These receptors all stem from a woman aged 40 to 49 in good health and CMV-seropositive.

This rearrangement joins TRBV7-2 to TRBJ2-2; D gene unclear. Germline loops: CDR1 SGHTA, CDR2 FQGNSA. The ends were cut back, 5 bases at V and 4 bases at J, with 14 bases in the middle. This CDR3 has 15 residues. CDR3 residues: CASSRGVVGTGELFF. CDR3 DNA: TGTGCCAGCAGCCGTGGAGTAGTCGGCACCGGGGAGCTGTTTTTT.

CDR3 nucleotide sequence: TGTGCCAGCAGTTACTCGAGGGTTTCCTACGAGCAGTACTTC. Translated, it gives CASSYSRVSYEQYF. This chain links TRBV6-6 with TRBJ2-7; D perhaps matches TRBD2 (5 bases). Germline CDR1 and CDR2: MNHNY and SVGAGI (reference sequence). The CDR3 is 14 amino acids. Trimming took 0 bases from V and 1 from J, leaving 7 bases between them.

This sequence joins TRBV4-2 and TRBJ2-1; weak D call: TRBD2 (5 bases). V was trimmed by 0 bases and J by 5 bases, leaving 11 bases between them. The CDR3 has 15 residues. CDR1 is LGHNA, CDR2 YNFKEQ, per germline. CDR3 DNA: TGTGCCAGCAGCCAAGATCCCCGGGGAAACAATGAGCAGTTCTTC. This gives the protein CASSQDPRGNNEQFF.

The chain combines TRBV7-3 with TRBJ2-1; TRBD2 agrees at 9 bases. CDR3 length: 16 residues. With 3 bases clipped from V and 5 bases from J, the junction kept 8 bases outside the gene matches. CDR1 and CDR2 (germline): SGHTA, FQGTGA. The CDR3 spells CASSFTGGRANNEQFF. CDR3 DNA sequence: TGTGCCAGCAGCTTTACGGGCGGGAGGGCCAACAATGAGCAGTTCTTC.

The chain employs TRBV11-2 and TRBJ2-7, with 7 positions matching TRBD2. Germline V gives CDR1 SGHAT, CDR2 FQNNGV. CDR3 size: 13 residues. V dropped 5 bases and J dropped 3; count of bases not matched to a gene: 4. The CDR3 here is CASSGWDYYEQYF. Written as DNA, the CDR3 is TGTGCCAGCAGCGGATGGGACTACTACGAGCAGTACTTC.

The chain carries TRBV19 and TRBJ1-5; the match to TRBD1 covers 9 bases. The CDR3 sequence is 15 residues long. V trimming: 6 bases; J trimming: 4 bases; junction bases outside the gene matches: 7. Looked up from germline, CDR1 is LNHDA and CDR2 is SQIVND (reference sequence). CDR3 sequence: CASRATGGLNQPQHF. CDR3 DNA: TGTGCCAGTAGGGCTACAGGGGGCTTGAATCAGCCCCAGCATTTT.

The V and J genes are TRBV6-5 and TRBJ1-2, with TRBD1 matching over 7 bases. Germline assignment: CDR1 MNHEY and CDR2 SVGAGI. CDR3 length: 13 residues. V gave up 7 bases and J gave up 8 bases; unmatched junction bases: 10. DNA for the CDR3: TGTGCCAGCACCCCACGAGACAGGGTGGGCTACACCTTC. It translates to CASTPRDRVGYTF.

The V and J genes are TRBV27 and TRBJ2-7, with 7 bases identical to TRBD2. V was pared by 0 bases and J by 5 bases, with 4 bases of the junction left unmatched. This CDR3 has 14 amino acids. CDR1 is MNHEY and CDR2 is SMNVEV in the germline V gene (reference sequence). The CDR3 nucleotides read TGTGCCAGCAGTTTATCCACTAGCGCTAACGAGCAGTACTTC. Residues: CASSLSTSANEQYF.

V is TRBV4-3 and J is TRBJ2-3; D may be TRBD2 (6 bases). This CDR3 has 15 residues. Looked up from germline, CDR1 is LGHNA and CDR2 is YSLEER. V lost 1 base, J lost 4 bases, and 12 bases lay in between. The CDR3 region is CASSQGDGSSDTQYF. DNA for the CDR3: TGCGCCAGCAGCCAAGGGGACGGGAGCTCAGATACGCAGTATTTT.

This chain connects TRBV7-8 to TRBJ1-2, with D possibly being TRBD1 (5 bases). V shed 4 bases and J shed 3 bases, with 15 bases lying between them. CDR1 is SGHVS, CDR2 FQNEAQ, per germline. This CDR3 is built from 15 residues. The CDR3 region is CASSSLGREDYGYTF. As DNA, the CDR3 is TGTGCCAGCAGCTCCCTCGGCAGGGAAGACTATGGCTACACCTTC.

The chain carries TRBV6-1 and TRBJ1-5; unclear D gene. Per germline, CDR1 MNHNS and CDR2 SASEGT. V lost 4 bases and J lost 6, with 7 bases in between. The CDR3 is 12 amino acids. The CDR3 region has the DNA TGTGCCAGCAGTGCAACGGGTCAGCCCCAGCATTTT. Residues: CASSATGQPQHF.

The V and J genes are TRBV6-5 and TRBJ2-1; 7 bases are a match to TRBD2. The CDR3 runs to 15 residues. Looked up from germline, CDR1 is MNHEY and CDR2 is SVGAGI. J lost 7 bases, V lost 0 bases, and 6 bases had no gene match. The CDR3 region has the DNA TGTGCCAGCAGTTACTCGAATTCGGGGGGAAATGAGCAGTTCTTC. As protein: CASSYSNSGGNEQFF.

Concerning this clone itself: The germline gene is not matched at one end of the junction; a read error may be the cause. The chain joins TRBV30 to TRBJ2-1, with 9 bases matching TRBD2. Looked up from germline, CDR1 is GTSNPN and CDR2 is SVGIG (reference sequence). The CDR3 spans 15 residues. The CDR3 loop reads CAWSWLAGHYNGQFF. CDR3 sequence (DNA): TGTGCCTGGAGTTGGCTAGCGGGACACTACAATGGGCAGTTCTTC.

The rearrangement joins TRBV28 to TRBJ2-7; D is unclear. CDR3 length equals 13 residues. Trimming left V 1 base short and J 4 bases short, with 8 bases between. Germline CDR1 reads MDHEN; CDR2 reads SYDVKM. This CDR3 is CASSLYWQYEQYF. In nucleotides, the CDR3 is TGTGCCAGCAGTTTATATTGGCAATACGAGCAGTACTTC.

The J gene is TRBJ2-7, the V gene TRBV11-3; TRBD2 aligns across 7 bases. The CDR3 has 16 residues. The ends lost 5 bases at V and 4 bases at J; junction bases unmatched: 14. Germline V CDR1 and CDR2: SGHNT, YENEEA. As DNA, the CDR3 is TGTGCCAGCAGCCTGTCTGCACGGCTAGCGGTTTACGAGCAGTACTTC. Protein sequence: CASSLSARLAVYEQYF.

The V call is TRBV5-1, the J call TRBJ2-7, with D perhaps TRBD1 (6 bases). In germline, CDR1 is SGHRS, CDR2 YFSETQ. This CDR3 contains 13 residues. Trimming pared 5 bases from V and 5 bases from J, leaving 14 bases between. CDR3 in amino acids: CASSSEGVNEQYF. CDR3 DNA: TGCGCCAGCAGTAGCGAGGGGGTCAACGAGCAGTACTTC.